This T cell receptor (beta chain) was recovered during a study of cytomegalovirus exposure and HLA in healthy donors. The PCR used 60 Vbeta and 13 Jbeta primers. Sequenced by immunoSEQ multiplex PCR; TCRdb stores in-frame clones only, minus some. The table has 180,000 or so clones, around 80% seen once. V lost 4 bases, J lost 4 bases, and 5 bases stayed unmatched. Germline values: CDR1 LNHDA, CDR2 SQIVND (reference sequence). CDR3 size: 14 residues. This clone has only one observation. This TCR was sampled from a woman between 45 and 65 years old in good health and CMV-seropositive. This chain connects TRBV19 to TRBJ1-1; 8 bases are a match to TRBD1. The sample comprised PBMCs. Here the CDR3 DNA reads TGTGCCAGTAGTACCGGAGACAGGGGCACTGAAGCTTTCTTT. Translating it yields CASSTGDRGTEAFF.